This T cell receptor (beta chain) was identified in a study of blood T cell repertoires in COVID-19. As for the study in general: Samples representing acute and convalescent COVID-19 were sourced from the United States, Italy and Spain.

Per the germline V gene, CDR1 is PRHDT and CDR2 is FYEKMQ (reference sequence). This CDR3 has 15 residues. V shed 5 bases and J 2 bases; nucleotides not matched to a gene: 9. The study drew participants aged roughly 18 to 95 years from some 24 US areas. Among Cohort 3 donors, those recovered had two negative PCRs, clearance, or symptom resolution. Using immunoSEQ multiplex PCR, the repertoire was profiled, and TCRdb retains in-frame clones only, with some absent. The data contain around 150,000 clones, about 86% of them singletons. The chain has TRBV13 and TRBJ2-7; 7 bases fit TRBD1. The TCR originated in a middle-aged man who had recovered from COVID-19. Sequenced sample: PBMCs or T cells enriched from blood (not recorded which). CDR3 in amino acids: CASSRKNRGTYEQYF. CDR3 bases: TGTGCCAGCAGCCGTAAAAACAGGGGAACCTACGAGCAGTACTTC.